The 28 T cell receptor beta chains given below trace back to one sample, sequenced in a study of CD8+CD57+ T cells in acquired aplastic anemia. Genomic DNA constituted the template upon which TCR beta VDJ and CDR3 profiling was performed. TCRdb analysed the reads with MiXCR anew, one entry per CDR3 protein. In the table there are 150,000 to 200,000 distinct CDR3 sequences, 45% to 50% of which are singletons. The source material was sorted CD4+, CD8+, or CD8+CD57+ T cells (not recorded which) from PBMCs. Receptors originate from a human donor in good health.

The rearrangement joins TRBV2 to TRBJ1-1; perhaps TRBD1 as D (6 bases). V was clipped by 0 bases and J by 7 bases, with 6 bases between them. This CDR3 region has 12 residues. Germline-derived CDR1 and CDR2 are SNHLY and FYNNEI. The CDR3 sequence is CASSEATGEAFF. The CDR3 DNA sequence: TGTGCCAGCAGTGAAGCGACAGGTGAAGCTTTCTTT.

There are a few counts of this clonotype. The gene calls are TRBV29-1 and TRBJ1-3; D unclear. CDR1 is SQVTM and CDR2 is ANQGSEA in the germline V gene. The CDR3 runs 11 residues. V was shortened by 2 bases and J by 4 bases, with 3 bases between the two germline ends. This CDR3 reads CSVERGNTIYF. The CDR3 region has the DNA TGCAGCGTTGAAAGGGGAAACACCATATATTTT.

In its sample, this clonotype was seen once. It may be a read error: a sequence one base away is much more abundant. The CDR3 ends on some other residue instead of the conserved phenylalanine or tryptophan, so this is likely a read error. CDR3 protein: CASSILSGVSGANVLTS. CDR3 DNA sequence: TGTGCCAGTAGTATTTTGTCGGGCGTCTCTGGGGCCAACGTCCTGACTTCC. This chain links TRBV19 with TRBJ2-6, with no clear D. This CDR3 is built from 17 residues. The V gene lost 3 bases and the J gene lost 0 bases, with 12 bases spanning the gap. CDR1 is LNHDA and CDR2 is SQIVND in the germline V gene (reference sequence).

This clonotype was recorded at least ten times. The V call is TRBV6-5, the J call TRBJ2-5; the D is unclear. V was pared by 4 bases and J by 3 bases, with 9 bases between. The CDR3 length is 13 residues. Germline CDR1 reads MNHEY; CDR2 reads SVGAGI. The CDR3, as DNA: TGTGCCAGCAGTTCCTACAGAGAAGAGACCCAGTACTTC. It specifies CASSSYREETQYF.

Many counts were recorded for this clonotype. The chain couples TRBV19 to TRBJ2-1; TRBD2 matches at 12 bases. Trimming took 2 bases from V and 6 from J; bases not matched to a gene: 5. The CDR3 spans 16 residues. CDR1 LNHDA and CDR2 SQIVND come from the germline V gene (reference sequence). The DNA of the CDR3 is TGTGCCAGTAGTATACCAAGGACTAGCGGGACCAATGAGCAGTTCTTC. It encodes CASSIPRTSGTNEQFF.

The chain links TRBV10-3 to TRBJ2-5, with 11 bases aligning to TRBD2. CDR3 length equals 16 residues. Germline trimming cut 6 bases from V and 5 bases from J; bases unmatched to any gene: 11. The germline V gene encodes CDR1 ENHRY and CDR2 SYGVKD. This CDR3 is CAIRGGLADGGETQYF. The DNA for the CDR3 is TGTGCCATCAGGGGGGGACTAGCGGACGGGGGGGAGACCCAGTACTTC.

In this sample, this clonotype turned up many times. The genes are TRBV20-1 and TRBJ2-7; TRBD2 agrees at 10 bases. The CDR3 is made up of 13 amino acids. Trimming cost V 5 bases and J 5 bases; bases outside gene matches: 6. Germline V gene sequence: CDR1 DFQATT, CDR2 SNEGSKA (reference sequence). This CDR3 is CSAVTGLANEQYF. The CDR3, as DNA: TGCAGTGCTGTCACGGGACTAGCGAACGAGCAGTACTTC.

The gene calls are TRBV10-3 and TRBJ2-1, with D perhaps matching TRBD1 (6 bases). CDR1 ENHRY and CDR2 SYGVKD come from the germline V gene. There are 14 residues in the CDR3. Trimming removed 8 bases from V and 5 bases from J, with 16 bases in between. The CDR3 DNA follows: TGTGCCATCGCCCGAATCGACAGGAACAATGAGCAGTTCTTC. Translation: CAIARIDRNNEQFF.

At least ten counts were recorded for this clonotype. This rearrangement joins TRBV11-2 to TRBJ2-1, with D unclear. V gave up 0 bases and J gave up 9 bases, with 18 bases separating them. Looked up from germline, CDR1 is SGHAT and CDR2 is FQNNGV. The CDR3 is 16 amino acids. The DNA of the CDR3 is TGTGCCAGCAGCTTAGATCTTCGGCGCCAGGCCAGTGAGCAGTTCTTC. Translating it yields CASSLDLRRQASEQFF.

This clonotype occurred a few times. V and J are TRBV7-9 and TRBJ2-7; TRBD1 matches at 9 bases. CDR1 SEHNR and CDR2 FQNEAQ come from the germline V gene (reference sequence). Germline trimming cut 7 bases from V and 2 bases from J; bases unmatched to any gene: 6. The CDR3 consists of 14 residues. Here the CDR3 DNA reads TGTGCCAGCACCTGGACAGGGGTGACCTACGAGCAGTACTTC. Amino acids: CASTWTGVTYEQYF.

The V and J genes are TRBV10-2 and TRBJ2-3; D gene uncertain. Trimming shortened V by 2 bases and J by 7 bases, and 7 bases separated the two germline ends. The CDR3 sequence is 12 residues long. CDR1 WSHSY and CDR2 SAAADI come from the germline V gene. The CDR3 loop reads CASSEDGYTQYF. DNA of the CDR3: TGCGCCAGCAGTGAGGACGGGTATACGCAGTATTTT.

Only one count was recorded for this clonotype. The V call is TRBV20-1, the J call TRBJ1-2, with D perhaps TRBD1 (6 bases). This CDR3 has 12 amino acids. The germline gives CDR1 DFQATT, CDR2 SNEGSKA (reference sequence). The V end lost 5 bases, the J end lost 8 bases, and 15 bases lay between the germline ends. The CDR3 DNA sequence: TGCAGTGCTCCCTTGGGGGCTAAGGGCTACACCTTC. It is translated as CSAPLGAKGYTF.

This chain joins TRBV6-1 and TRBJ2-3, with TRBD2 matching over 12 bases. V shed 8 bases and J 5 bases; nucleotides not matched to a gene: 8. CDR3 size: 15 residues. Germline V gene data show CDR1 as MNHNS and CDR2 as SASEGT. The CDR3 sequence: CASGRLAGAKDTQYF. The CDR3 DNA reads TGTGCCAGCGGAAGACTAGCGGGGGCAAAAGATACGCAGTATTTT.

V gene TRBV9 combines with J gene TRBJ1-1; no clear D gene. CDR1 SGDLS and CDR2 YYNGEE come from the germline V gene. The V and J ends lost 6 bases and 3 bases respectively, with 9 bases between them. CDR3 size: 12 residues. This CDR3 reads CASNNGYTEAFF. The CDR3 DNA reads TGTGCCAGCAATAACGGCTACACTGAAGCTTTCTTT.

This clonotype was seen at least ten times. This chain joins TRBV20-1 and TRBJ2-1, with 10 bases identical to TRBD2. CDR3 length equals 14 residues. V shed 6 bases, J shed 8 bases, and the junction held 10 bases outside the gene matches. Germline V gene lookup returns CDR1 DFQATT and CDR2 SNEGSKA (reference sequence). CDR3: CSATSGRAIYEQFF. CDR3 sequence (DNA): TGCAGTGCCACCAGCGGGAGGGCTATCTATGAGCAGTTCTTC.

For this clonotype: This likely comes from a read error, as the CDR3 has no conserved phenylalanine or tryptophan at its end. V gene TRBV7-9 combines with J gene TRBJ2-5; possible D gene TRBD1, 6 bases. CDR1 is SEHNR and CDR2 is FQNEAQ in the germline V gene (reference sequence). This CDR3 comprises 15 residues. V was cut by 5 bases and J by 3 bases, with 16 bases left in between. As DNA, the CDR3 is TGTGCCAGCAGCCCTCGCCCGACAGGAGAAGAGACCCAGTACCTC. Its translation is CASSPRPTGEETQYL.

This clonotype was seen just once. One end of the junction fails to match germline, which may point to a read error. DNA for the CDR3: TGTGCCAGCAGACAGGGTGGGTCACACCTCCACTTT. Protein product: CASRQGGSHLHF. The rearrangement links TRBV7-3 to TRBJ1-6; tentatively, D is TRBD1 (6 bases). The CDR3 extends over 12 amino acids. Germline CDR1 and CDR2: SGHTA and FQGTGA.

This clonotype was seen many times. The chain carries TRBV2 and TRBJ1-5; possible D gene TRBD1, 5 bases. This CDR3 comprises 14 residues. Germline CDR1 reads SNHLY; CDR2 reads FYNNEI. Trimming took off 3 bases at V and 3 bases at J, with 9 bases between the two ends. Written as DNA, the CDR3 is TGTGCCAGCAGTGATAGGGGAAACAATCAGCCCCAGCATTTT. Its translation is CASSDRGNNQPQHF. The whole variable domain, remainder taken from reference TRBV2 and TRBJ1-5, is EPEVTQTPSHQVTQMGQEVILRCVPISNHLYFYWYRQILGQKVEFLVSFYNNEISEKSEIFDDQFSVERPDGSNFTLKIRSTKLEDSAMYFCASSDRGNNQPQHFGDGTRLSIL.

The chain uses TRBV24-1 and TRBJ2-2; 7 bases map to TRBD2. CDR1 and CDR2 (germline): KGHDR, SFDVKD. Losses at the gene ends were 9 bases for V and 7 bases for J; bases not matched to a gene: 4. The CDR3 has 12 residues. The CDR3 coding sequence is TGTGCCACCGCAAGGACTAGCGGGGAGCTGTTTTTT. This sequence encodes CATARTSGELFF.

At least ten counts were recorded for this clonotype. The chain joins TRBV19 to TRBJ1-2; D gene ambiguous. The CDR3 is 13 residues long. Trimming removed 7 bases from V and 3 bases from J, with 12 bases in between. Germline values: CDR1 LNHDA, CDR2 SQIVND (reference sequence). In DNA form, the CDR3 reads TGTGCCAGTAACCGGGCACCTTACTATGGCTACACCTTC. Translated, it gives CASNRAPYYGYTF.

This clonotype is a singleton in its sample. The rearrangement links TRBV7-3 to TRBJ1-5; the match to TRBD1 covers 8 bases. With V trimmed by 6 bases and J by 3 bases, 7 bases remained unmatched. CDR1 and CDR2 (germline): SGHTA, FQGTGA. This CDR3 comprises 15 residues. CDR3 nucleotides: TGTGCCAGCAGTTTTGGGACAGGCAACAATCAGCCCCAGCATTTT. As protein: CASSFGTGNNQPQHF.

This clonotype was picked up many times. The CDR3 coding sequence is TGTGCCACCAGCAGAGATCGACACCGGACCATCCTCGAGCAGTACTTC. Protein: CATSRDRHRTILEQYF. The genes are TRBV15 and TRBJ2-7; D gene ambiguous. CDR3 length equals 16 residues. Deletions cut 0 bases from V and 6 bases from J, with 18 bases between. Germline V gene lookup returns CDR1 LNHNV and CDR2 YYDKDF (reference sequence).

This clonotype was found many times. The chain is built from TRBV7-9 and TRBJ2-7, with unresolved D. V was shortened by 3 bases and J by 3 bases, with 9 bases between the two germline ends. This CDR3 has 13 amino acids. Germline assignment: CDR1 SEHNR and CDR2 FQNEAQ (reference sequence). The CDR3 DNA reads as TGTGCCAGCAGCTTTGCGGAGCTCTACGAGCAGTACTTC. Translating it yields CASSFAELYEQYF.

V is TRBV7-8 and J is TRBJ1-1; D gene uncertain. V gave up 6 bases and J gave up 7 bases, with 12 bases separating them. CDR1 is SGHVS and CDR2 is FQNEAQ in the germline V gene. CDR3 size: 12 residues. The CDR3 loop reads CASSSGGHEAFF. CDR3 nucleotide sequence: TGTGCCAGCAGTTCTGGAGGGCATGAAGCTTTCTTT.

This clonotype was detected only a few times. The CDR3 loop reads CASSSYRETNEKLFF. The DNA for the CDR3 is TGTGCCAGCAGTTCCTACAGGGAAACGAATGAAAAACTGTTTTTT. V usage is TRBV7-9 and J usage is TRBJ1-4; D is perhaps TRBD1 (6 bases). The CDR3 is 15 amino acids. Trimming removed 6 bases from V and 5 bases from J, with 16 bases in between. Germline CDR1 is SEHNR and CDR2 is FQNEAQ (reference sequence).

V gene TRBV24-1 combines with J gene TRBJ2-3; 7 bases line up with TRBD1. The germline V gene has CDR1 KGHDR and CDR2 SFDVKD. CDR3 length: 17 amino acids. J lost 2 bases, V lost 2 bases, and 9 bases had no gene match. Here the CDR3 DNA reads TGTGCCACCAGTGATTCCAGCAGGGGGATAGCCACAGATACGCAGTATTTT. Translated: CATSDSSRGIATDTQYF.

This chain links TRBV29-1 with TRBJ1-1; 9 bases are a match to TRBD1. The CDR3 is made up of 11 amino acids. Germline CDR1 and CDR2: SQVTM and ANQGSEA. Trimming at V came to 5 bases and at J to 10 bases, leaving 5 bases not matched to a gene. Here the CDR3 reads CSVRTGARAFF. The CDR3 DNA reads TGCAGCGTTCGGACAGGGGCGAGAGCTTTCTTT. The full variable domain, rest sourced from reference TRBV29-1 and TRBJ1-1, is SAVISQKPSRDICQRGTSLTIQCQVDSQVTMMFWYRQQPGQSLTLIATANQGSEATYESGFVIDKFPISRPNLTFSTLTVSNMSPEDSSIYLCSVRTGARAFFGQGTRLTVV.

This clonotype appeared many times. The V gene is TRBV5-1, the J gene TRBJ2-5, with D possibly matching TRBD2 (6 bases). Germline CDR1 is SGHRS and CDR2 is YFSETQ. V lost 0 bases and J lost 5, with 20 bases in between. The CDR3 consists of 17 residues. CDR3 sequence reads: CASSLDPGVGALETQYF. The CDR3 nucleotides are TGCGCCAGCAGCTTGGATCCGGGAGTGGGAGCGCTGGAGACCCAGTACTTC.